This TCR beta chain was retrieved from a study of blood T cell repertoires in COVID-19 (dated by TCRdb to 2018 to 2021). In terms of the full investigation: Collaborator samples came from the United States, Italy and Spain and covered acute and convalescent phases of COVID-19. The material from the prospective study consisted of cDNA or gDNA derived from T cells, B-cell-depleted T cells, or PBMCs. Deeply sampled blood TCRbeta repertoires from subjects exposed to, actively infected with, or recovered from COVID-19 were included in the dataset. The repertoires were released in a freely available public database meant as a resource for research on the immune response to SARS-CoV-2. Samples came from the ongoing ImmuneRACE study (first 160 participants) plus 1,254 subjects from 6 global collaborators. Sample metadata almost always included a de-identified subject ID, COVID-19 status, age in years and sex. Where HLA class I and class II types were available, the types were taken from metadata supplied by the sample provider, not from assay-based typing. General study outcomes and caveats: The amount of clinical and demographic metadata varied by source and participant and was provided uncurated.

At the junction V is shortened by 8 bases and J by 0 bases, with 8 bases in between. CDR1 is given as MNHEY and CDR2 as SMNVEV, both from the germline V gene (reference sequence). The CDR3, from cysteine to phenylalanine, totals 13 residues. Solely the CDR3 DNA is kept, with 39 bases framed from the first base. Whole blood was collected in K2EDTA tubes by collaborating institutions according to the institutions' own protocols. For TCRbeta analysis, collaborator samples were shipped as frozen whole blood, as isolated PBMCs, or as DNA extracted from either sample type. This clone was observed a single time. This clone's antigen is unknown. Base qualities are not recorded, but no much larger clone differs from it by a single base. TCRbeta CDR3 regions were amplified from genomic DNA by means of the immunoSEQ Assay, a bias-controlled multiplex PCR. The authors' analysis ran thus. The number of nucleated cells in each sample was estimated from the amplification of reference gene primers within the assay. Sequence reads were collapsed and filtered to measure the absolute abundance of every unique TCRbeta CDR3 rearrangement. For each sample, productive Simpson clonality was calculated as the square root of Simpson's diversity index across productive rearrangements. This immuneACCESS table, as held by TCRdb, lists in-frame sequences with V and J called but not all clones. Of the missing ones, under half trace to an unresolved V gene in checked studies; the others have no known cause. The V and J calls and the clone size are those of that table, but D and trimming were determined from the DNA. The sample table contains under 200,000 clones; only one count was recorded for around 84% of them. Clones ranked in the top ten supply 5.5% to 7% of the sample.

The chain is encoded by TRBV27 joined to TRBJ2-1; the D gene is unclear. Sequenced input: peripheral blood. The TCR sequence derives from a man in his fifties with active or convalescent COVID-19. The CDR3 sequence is CASRPSSYNEQFF. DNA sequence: TGTGCCAGCCGCCCGAGCTCCTACAATGAGCAGTTCTTC.